A selection of T cell receptor beta chains follows, all from one sample in a study of beta chain features in type 1 diabetes. The table came from immunoSEQ multiplex PCR; TCRdb's copy has only in-frame clones and leaves some out. The sample holds 300,000 or so clones; 13% are singletons and the top ten take roughly 0.015%. Sequencing was performed on naive CD4+ T cells from blood. All receptors derive from a woman aged 18 to 35 with type 1 diabetes. Each CDR3 is given with its conserved first and last residue. D genes are given only for firm matches. For some rows the clone size is stated as once, few or many, or as a class when expanded; others skip it.

abundance: few
d_gene: -
v_gene: TRBV11-1
j_gene: TRBJ2-1
len: 15
CDR3nt: TGTGCCAGCAGCCCCGACAGGCCCTCCTACAATGAGCAGTTCTTC
CDR3aa: CASSPDRPSYNEQFF

abundance: few
d_gene: -
v_gene: TRBV7-8
j_gene: TRBJ2-1
len: 15
CDR3nt: TGTGCCAGCAGCTTAGGTCAGGGGCTATACAATGAGCAGTTCTTC
CDR3aa: CASSLGQGLYNEQFF

abundance: -
d_gene: TRBD2
v_gene: TRBV9
j_gene: TRBJ2-5
len: 15
CDR3nt: TGTGCCAGCAGCGTAGCTAGCGGGAATCAAGAGACCCAGTACTTC
CDR3aa: CASSVASGNQETQYF

abundance: -
d_gene: TRBD1
v_gene: TRBV7-8
j_gene: TRBJ2-6
len: 17
CDR3nt: TGTGCCAGCAGCTCCGGGACAGGGGCTCCGGGGGCCAACGTCCTGACTTTC
CDR3aa: CASSSGTGAPGANVLTF

abundance: -
d_gene: TRBD1
v_gene: TRBV11-2
j_gene: TRBJ1-2
len: 15
CDR3nt: TGTGCCAGCAGCTTGGGGGACAGGGTATTGTATGGCTACACCTTC
CDR3aa: CASSLGDRVLYGYTF

abundance: -
d_gene: -
v_gene: TRBV2
j_gene: TRBJ1-1
len: 14
CDR3nt: TGTGCCAGCAGTGAAGTTCCGGGGGGAACTGAAGCTTTCTTT
CDR3aa: CASSEVPGGTEAFF

abundance: few
d_gene: TRBD1
v_gene: TRBV6-6
j_gene: TRBJ1-2
len: 14
CDR3nt: TGTGCCAGCAGTTATGGGCAGGGGGCGGTTGGCTACACCTTC
CDR3aa: CASSYGQGAVGYTF

abundance: few
d_gene: -
v_gene: TRBV2
j_gene: TRBJ2-1
len: 15
CDR3nt: TGTGCCAGCACTACCCAGGGGCAGGGGTACAATGAGCAGTTCTTC
CDR3aa: CASTTQGQGYNEQFF

abundance: few
d_gene: TRBD1
v_gene: TRBV4-2
j_gene: TRBJ1-2
len: 17
CDR3nt: TGTGCCAGCAGCCAAGATCGTTTTGGGACAGGGAACTATGGCTACACCTTC
CDR3aa: CASSQDRFGTGNYGYTF

abundance: few
d_gene: -
v_gene: TRBV7-2
j_gene: TRBJ1-5
len: 16
CDR3nt: TGTGCCAGCAGCATTAAGACCGGCAGGGAGGATCAGCCCCAGCATTTT
CDR3aa: CASSIKTGREDQPQHF

abundance: few
d_gene: -
v_gene: TRBV5-6
j_gene: TRBJ2-1
len: 11
CDR3nt: TGTGCCAGCAGCTTGGATACAGAGCAGTTCTTC
CDR3aa: CASSLDTEQFF

abundance: few
d_gene: TRBD2
v_gene: TRBV2
j_gene: TRBJ2-7
len: 16
CDR3nt: TGTGCCAGCCTGACTAGCGAGAGGAGGGAAGCCTACGAGCAGTACTTC
CDR3aa: CASLTSERREAYEQYF

abundance: -
d_gene: TRBD2
v_gene: TRBV9
j_gene: TRBJ2-1
len: 16
CDR3nt: TGTGCCAGCAGCGTAGTAGCGGGGGGTTCCTACAATGAGCAGTTCTTC
CDR3aa: CASSVVAGGSYNEQFF

abundance: -
d_gene: TRBD1
v_gene: TRBV10-3
j_gene: TRBJ1-1
len: 14
CDR3nt: TGTGCCATCAGGGGGACAGGAGAAAACACTGAAGCTTTCTTT
CDR3aa: CAIRGTGENTEAFF

abundance: -
d_gene: TRBD2
v_gene: TRBV5-1
j_gene: TRBJ2-1
len: 18
CDR3nt: TGCGCCAGCAGCAGAACTAGCGGGAGCCAGAGCTCCTACAATGAGCAGTTCTTC
CDR3aa: CASSRTSGSQSSYNEQFF

abundance: few
d_gene: -
v_gene: TRBV6-5
j_gene: TRBJ2-5
len: 13
CDR3nt: TGTGCCACGCGACTACAGGGTCGAGAGACCCAGTACTTC
CDR3aa: CATRLQGRETQYF

abundance: -
d_gene: TRBD1
v_gene: TRBV5-6
j_gene: TRBJ1-1
len: 13
CDR3nt: TGTGCCAGCAGCTTGACAGGGGGAACTGAAGCTTTCTTT
CDR3aa: CASSLTGGTEAFF

abundance: -
d_gene: -
v_gene: TRBV5-1
j_gene: TRBJ2-1
len: 15
CDR3nt: TGCGCCAGCAGCCCCGCGAGGGCCCCCAACAATGAGCAGTTCTTC
CDR3aa: CASSPARAPNNEQFF

abundance: few
d_gene: -
v_gene: TRBV30
j_gene: TRBJ1-5
len: 13
CDR3nt: TGTGCCTGGAGTACTACTACGCATCAGCCCCAGCATTTT
CDR3aa: CAWSTTTHQPQHF

abundance: few
d_gene: TRBD1
v_gene: TRBV29-1
j_gene: TRBJ1-1
len: 14
CDR3nt: TGCAGCGTTAAAAAGGGACAGGGGGAAACTGAAGCTTTCTTT
CDR3aa: CSVKKGQGETEAFF

abundance: few
d_gene: TRBD1
v_gene: TRBV9
j_gene: TRBJ1-4
len: 15
CDR3nt: TGTGCCAGCAGCCTGAGGGGACAGGGGCACGAAAAACTGTTTTTT
CDR3aa: CASSLRGQGHEKLFF

abundance: few
d_gene: TRBD1
v_gene: TRBV11-1
j_gene: TRBJ2-3
len: 13
CDR3nt: TGTGCCAGCAGACAGGGGGCTCGGGATACGCAGTATTTT
CDR3aa: CASRQGARDTQYF

abundance: few
d_gene: -
v_gene: TRBV4-1
j_gene: TRBJ2-5
len: 15
CDR3nt: TGCGCCAGCAGCCAAGATTGGCGGCTCCAAGAGACCCAGTACTTC
CDR3aa: CASSQDWRLQETQYF

abundance: -
d_gene: TRBD2
v_gene: TRBV14
j_gene: TRBJ2-1
len: 17
CDR3nt: TGTGCCAGCAGCCGAAAAGCGGGAGGGGCCTCCTACAATGAGCAGTTCTTC
CDR3aa: CASSRKAGGASYNEQFF

abundance: few
d_gene: -
v_gene: TRBV10-3
j_gene: TRBJ1-2
len: 15
CDR3nt: TGTGCCATCAGGCCCACTTCACAGTCTAACTATGGCTACACCTTC
CDR3aa: CAIRPTSQSNYGYTF

abundance: -
d_gene: -
v_gene: TRBV27
j_gene: TRBJ2-1
len: 13
CDR3nt: TGTGCCAGCATGGGCATCTCCTACAATGAGCAGTTCTTC
CDR3aa: CASMGISYNEQFF

abundance: -
d_gene: TRBD1
v_gene: TRBV15
j_gene: TRBJ2-5
len: 16
CDR3nt: TGTGCCACCAGCAGAGATCGACAGGGGGGGCAAGAGACCCAGTACTTC
CDR3aa: CATSRDRQGGQETQYF

abundance: -
d_gene: -
v_gene: TRBV7-6
j_gene: TRBJ2-7
len: 16
CDR3nt: TGTGCCAGCAGCTCTCTCCAGGGTCCTAAGGTCCACGAGCAGTACTTC
CDR3aa: CASSSLQGPKVHEQYF

abundance: -
d_gene: -
v_gene: TRBV18
j_gene: TRBJ2-1
len: 13
CDR3nt: TGTGCCACCCCGGGGGCGGGAGCAGATGAGCAGTTCTTC
CDR3aa: CATPGAGADEQFF

abundance: few
d_gene: -
v_gene: TRBV5-4
j_gene: TRBJ2-2
len: 14
CDR3nt: TGTGCCAGCAGCTTGGCGGGAAACACCGGGGAGCTGTTTTTT
CDR3aa: CASSLAGNTGELFF

abundance: many
d_gene: TRBD1
v_gene: TRBV29-1
j_gene: TRBJ2-4
len: 14
CDR3nt: TGCAGCGTTCCGGGACAGGGGGCCAAAAACATTCAGTACTTC
CDR3aa: CSVPGQGAKNIQYF

abundance: -
d_gene: -
v_gene: TRBV18
j_gene: TRBJ2-3
len: 15
CDR3nt: TGTGCCAGCGGCCCCAGGGGAGTTCGGACAGATACGCAGTATTTT
CDR3aa: CASGPRGVRTDTQYF

abundance: -
d_gene: -
v_gene: TRBV11-3
j_gene: TRBJ2-1
len: 14
CDR3nt: TGTGCCAGCAGCCAGACAGGTACCTACAATGAGCAGTTCTTC
CDR3aa: CASSQTGTYNEQFF

abundance: -
d_gene: TRBD2
v_gene: TRBV2
j_gene: TRBJ2-1
len: 14
CDR3nt: TGTGCCAGCAGCGATAGCGGGAGGGTTAATGAGCAGTTCTTC
CDR3aa: CASSDSGRVNEQFF

abundance: few
d_gene: TRBD1
v_gene: TRBV9
j_gene: TRBJ2-3
len: 16
CDR3nt: TGTGCCAGCAGCGTGTTGCAGGGGGCTTTCGCAGATACGCAGTATTTT
CDR3aa: CASSVLQGAFADTQYF

abundance: few
d_gene: -
v_gene: TRBV5-4
j_gene: TRBJ1-4
len: 15
CDR3nt: TGTGCCAGCAGCAGGGGGGGGAGACAGCCCGAAAAACTGTTTTTT
CDR3aa: CASSRGGRQPEKLFF

abundance: -
d_gene: TRBD1
v_gene: TRBV2
j_gene: TRBJ2-7
len: 14
CDR3nt: TGTGCCAGCAGTAGACAGGGCTTGAACTACGAGCAGTACTTC
CDR3aa: CASSRQGLNYEQYF

abundance: -
d_gene: -
v_gene: TRBV30
j_gene: TRBJ2-7
len: 12
CDR3nt: TGTGCCTGGACGACAGGTTCCTACGAGCAGTACTTC
CDR3aa: CAWTTGSYEQYF

abundance: -
d_gene: -
v_gene: TRBV25-1
j_gene: TRBJ2-1
len: 15
CDR3nt: TGTGCCAGCAGCCCGGAGGGGGCAGGGAGGAATGAGCAGTTCTTC
CDR3aa: CASSPEGAGRNEQFF

abundance: -
d_gene: TRBD1
v_gene: TRBV7-9
j_gene: TRBJ1-5
len: 14
CDR3nt: TGTGCCAGCAGTTCAGGACAGGGGAATCAGCCCCAGCATTTT
CDR3aa: CASSSGQGNQPQHF

abundance: few
d_gene: TRBD2
v_gene: TRBV30
j_gene: TRBJ2-5
len: 13
CDR3nt: TGTGCCTGGAGTGTACGCGGGGGAGAGACCCAGTACTTC
CDR3aa: CAWSVRGGETQYF